This TCR beta chain was sequenced during a study of T cell responses to AZD1222 COVID-19 vaccine. Some clones are missing from TCRdb's copy, which holds only in-frame ones; the method was immunoSEQ multiplex PCR. The table has over 100,000 clones, 90% seen once. The CDR3 is 14 amino acids. Trimming left V 2 bases short and J 5 bases short, with 12 bases between. From germline, CDR1 is SNHLY and CDR2 FYNNEI. The origin of this receptor is an adult in good health. The input for sequencing was peripheral blood, taken on day 0 of AZD1222 vaccination. The J gene is TRBJ1-2, the V gene TRBV2; D gene ambiguous. CDR3 bases: TGTGCCAGCAGTGAAAACGGGTGGAATTATGGCTACACCTTC. Its translation is CASSENGWNYGYTF. Based on the CDR3 plus reference TRBV2 and TRBJ1-2, the full variable domain is EPEVTQTPSHQVTQMGQEVILRCVPISNHLYFYWYRQILGQKVEFLVSFYNNEISEKSEIFDDQFSVERPDGSNFTLKIRSTKLEDSAMYFCASSENGWNYGYTFGSGTRLTVV.